The source of this T cell receptor beta chain is a study of OX40 agonist ivuxolimab in advanced cancers. In the study overall: Patients in the trial were receiving intravenous ivuxolimab every 2 weeks, at doses of 0.01 to 10 mg/kg. General study points: Both blood CD4+ and CD8+ T cells showed clonal growth by week 6 at 0.1 to 3.0 mg/kg.

The table came from immunoSEQ multiplex PCR; TCRdb's copy has only in-frame clones and leaves some out. The table includes about 46,000 clones, 88% detected once. Trimming removed 2 bases from V and 5 bases from J, with 13 bases in between. The germline V gene encodes CDR1 SGDLS and CDR2 YYNGEE. CDR3 length equals 14 residues. Collection of blood occurred at baseline, at cycle 4 day 1, and at cycle 7 day 1. On this clone itself: The target antigen is unknown.

The sequence came from an adult with an advanced solid tumor such as melanoma, head and neck, liver or kidney cancer. This rearrangement joins TRBV9 to TRBJ2-5, with D maybe TRBD1 (5 bases). The sequencing used CD4+ or CD8+ T cells sorted from blood, collected in a trial of the OX40 agonist ivuxolimab. The DNA for the CDR3 is TGTGCCAGCAGCGTTCAGGGTGGTTGGGAGACCCAGTACTTC. This sequence encodes CASSVQGGWETQYF.